A single sample gave rise to the 21 T cell receptor beta chains below, sequenced in a study of cytomegalovirus exposure and HLA in healthy donors. PCR employed 60 Vbeta and 13 Jbeta primers. Only in-frame clones appear in the TCRdb table, and some are missing; sequencing was by immunoSEQ multiplex PCR. Of some 170,000 clones in the sample, approximately 80% were seen once. Sequencing was carried out using PBMCs. These receptors were obtained from a woman in her 50s in good health and CMV-seronegative.

The J gene is TRBJ2-2, the V gene TRBV4-1; possible D gene TRBD1, 6 bases. V gave up 4 bases and J gave up 4 bases, with 16 bases separating them. The CDR3 runs 16 residues. The germline CDR1 and CDR2 sequences are MGHRA and YSYEKL. The CDR3 protein is CASSRQDIFVTGELFF. Written as DNA, the CDR3 is TGCGCCAGCAGCCGACAGGACATTTTCGTCACCGGGGAGCTGTTTTTT.

This clone has a handful of counts. The rearrangement links TRBV11-1 to TRBJ2-2; maybe TRBD1 (6 bases). This CDR3 has 15 amino acids. V was shortened by 6 bases and J by 4 bases, with 15 bases between the two germline ends. The germline V gene encodes CDR1 SGHAT and CDR2 FQDESV (reference sequence). DNA for the CDR3: TGTGCCAGCAGGACACTACAGGGTATCACCGGGGAGCTGTTTTTT. Its protein product is CASRTLQGITGELFF.

A few counts support this clone. The chain joins TRBV7-9 to TRBJ1-5; the match to TRBD1 covers 11 bases. The CDR3 is 15 residues long. Germline CDR1 is SEHNR and CDR2 is FQNEAQ (reference sequence). The ends lost 5 bases at V and 6 bases at J; junction bases unmatched: 6. CDR3 sequence (DNA): TGTGCCAGCAGCGGGACAGGGGGGGAAAGTCAGCCCCAGCATTTT. Residues: CASSGTGGESQPQHF.

This clone appeared once. The chain couples TRBV10-1 to TRBJ2-7; TRBD2 is a possible D gene (6 bases). CDR1 and CDR2 from the germline V gene are WNHNN and SYGVQD (reference sequence). The CDR3 runs 13 residues. V lost 11 bases and J 5 bases, leaving 19 bases between the germline ends. The CDR3 sequence is CAAPRGMPHEQYF. CDR3 bases: TGCGCCGCCCCCCGGGGGATGCCCCACGAGCAGTACTTC.

This chain connects TRBV7-8 to TRBJ2-5; perhaps TRBD2 as D (5 bases). V lost 5 bases and J 5 bases, leaving 9 bases between the germline ends. The length of the CDR3 is 12 residues. The germline gives CDR1 SGHVS, CDR2 FQNEAQ. The CDR3 DNA follows: TGTGCCAGCAGCCCTAGCAGGGAGACCCAGTACTTC. Residues: CASSPSRETQYF.

The gene calls are TRBV7-6 and TRBJ2-7; 7 nucleotides agree with TRBD2. The CDR3 consists of 15 residues. The ends lost 0 bases at V and 5 bases at J; junction bases unmatched: 7. Germline CDR1 is SGHVS and CDR2 is FNYEAQ. The CDR3 DNA reads as TGTGCCAGCAGCTTAGCGGGGCGGGAGTTCAACGAGCAGTACTTC. This translates into CASSLAGREFNEQYF.

This clone was seen once. This rearrangement joins TRBV7-2 to TRBJ2-1, with TRBD2 matching 8 bases. Trimming took 1 base from V and 3 from J; bases not matched to a gene: 5. Germline CDR1 SGHTA, CDR2 FQGNSA. CDR3 length: 16 amino acids. The DNA for the CDR3 is TGTGCCAGCAGCTTAGGGAGCGGGAGTGGCTACAATGAGCAGTTCTTC. This encodes CASSLGSGSGYNEQFF.

The rearrangement uses TRBV6-1 and TRBJ1-4; no clear D gene. V was clipped by 8 bases and J by 2 bases, with 6 bases between them. The CDR3 totals 12 residues. Germline-derived CDR1 and CDR2 are MNHNS and SASEGT. CDR3 DNA: TGTGCCAGCTCCCCTACTAATGAAAAACTGTTTTTT. Amino acid sequence: CASSPTNEKLFF.

This clone has just a few counts. The rearrangement uses TRBV6-4 and TRBJ2-1, with D maybe TRBD2 (6 bases). Germline CDR1 and CDR2: MRHNA and SNTAGT. V shed 4 bases and J shed 8 bases, with 12 bases lying between them. This CDR3 comprises 13 residues. CDR3 amino acids: CASSVSASDEQFF. As DNA, the CDR3 is TGTGCCAGCAGTGTTTCCGCTAGCGATGAGCAGTTCTTC.

This clone was detected once. The rearrangement links TRBV6-1 to TRBJ1-6; 7 nucleotides agree with TRBD1. The ends lost 5 bases at V and 8 bases at J; junction bases unmatched: 6. Germline assignment: CDR1 MNHNS and CDR2 SASEGT. This CDR3 contains 14 residues. CDR3 protein: CASSRAGTDSPLHF. As DNA, the CDR3 is TGTGCCAGCAGTAGGGCCGGGACAGATTCACCCCTCCACTTT.

The chain has TRBV10-3 and TRBJ1-5; D possibly corresponds to TRBD1 (6 bases). V gave up 6 bases and J gave up 3 bases, with 15 bases separating them. Germline-derived CDR1 and CDR2 are ENHRY and SYGVKD. The CDR3 sequence is 15 residues long. In DNA, the CDR3 is TGTGCCATCAGAAACAGGGATGGGCCCAATCAGCCCCAGCATTTT. Translation gives CAIRNRDGPNQPQHF.

This clone was detected a few times. The rearrangement joins TRBV6-5 to TRBJ1-1; D gene unclear. The germline V gene encodes CDR1 MNHEY and CDR2 SVGAGI. The CDR3 is 11 residues long. The V gene lost 7 bases and the J gene lost 4 bases, with 7 bases spanning the gap. CDR3: CASIDSTEAFF. CDR3 DNA sequence: TGTGCCAGCATAGACTCCACTGAAGCTTTCTTT.

The gene calls are TRBV7-2 and TRBJ1-1; D is perhaps TRBD1 (6 bases). Germline CDR1 reads SGHTA; CDR2 reads FQGNSA. The CDR3 covers 12 residues. Trimming removed 3 bases from V and 11 bases from J, with 13 bases in between. The CDR3 protein is CASSFQGRTAFF. The CDR3 nucleotides are TGTGCCAGCAGCTTTCAGGGGCGTACGGCTTTCTTT.

The chain couples TRBV27 to TRBJ1-6, with D possibly matching TRBD1 (6 bases). V lost 3 bases and J lost 0, with 15 bases in between. The CDR3 length is 18 residues. The germline V gene has CDR1 MNHEY and CDR2 SMNVEV (reference sequence). CDR3 bases: TGTGCCAGCAGTTTTGAGGGGGGGGGAAGCTCCTATAATTCACCCCTCCACTTT. Protein product: CASSFEGGGSSYNSPLHF.

This chain links TRBV27 with TRBJ2-1, with 8 bases lining up with TRBD2. Germline V CDR1 and CDR2: MNHEY, SMNVEV (reference sequence). Losses at the gene ends were 5 bases for V and 11 bases for J; bases not matched to a gene: 8. The length of the CDR3 is 13 residues. CDR3 coding DNA: TGTGCCAGCAGTAGAGTAGCGGGAATCAAGCAGTTCTTC. Its protein product is CASSRVAGIKQFF.

The J gene is TRBJ2-5, the V gene TRBV30; 9 nucleotides align to TRBD2. The germline CDR1 and CDR2 sequences are GTSNPN and SVGIG (reference sequence). The CDR3 sequence is 15 residues long. Trimming at V came to 2 bases and at J to 10 bases, leaving 14 bases not matched to a gene. The CDR3 reads CAWSTPAREGQVQYF. In DNA, the CDR3 is TGTGCCTGGAGTACTCCGGCGCGGGAGGGCCAGGTCCAGTACTTC.

The chain is built from TRBV5-1 and TRBJ1-3; D uncertain. The CDR3 contains 16 residues. V was cut by 1 base and J by 0 bases, with 11 bases left in between. The germline gives CDR1 SGHRS, CDR2 YFSETQ. The CDR3 protein is CASSLIAAGSGNTIYF. Written as DNA, the CDR3 is TGCGCCAGCAGCTTGATCGCGGCGGGCTCTGGAAACACCATATATTTT.

The chain couples TRBV5-4 to TRBJ2-1; TRBD2 matches at 15 bases. The CDR3 has 17 amino acids. The junction had 10 bases not matched to a gene; V was cut back by 4 bases and J by 8 bases. Per germline, CDR1 SGHNT and CDR2 YYREEE (reference sequence). As DNA, the CDR3 is TGTGCCAGCAGCACGGGACTAGCGGGAGGTGGGGAGGATGAGCAGTTCTTC. This translates into CASSTGLAGGGEDEQFF.

The rearrangement links TRBV7-2 to TRBJ2-4; 8 nucleotides line up with TRBD2. The V and J ends lost 3 bases and 4 bases, in that order; junction bases with no gene match: 11. Germline lookup yields CDR1 SGHTA and CDR2 FQGNSA. This CDR3 is 17 amino acids long. The CDR3 loop is CASSLSVSGGPKNIQYF. CDR3 sequence (DNA): TGTGCCAGCAGCTTGAGTGTCTCGGGAGGGCCGAAAAACATTCAGTACTTC.

The V and J genes are TRBV5-1 and TRBJ2-3, with a weak D call TRBD2 (5 bases). V lost 0 bases, J lost 5 bases, and 16 bases lay in between. This CDR3 is 16 amino acids long. Germline V gene data show CDR1 as SGHRS and CDR2 as YFSETQ. The chain's CDR3 is CASSLALFPSGDTQYF. The CDR3 DNA follows: TGCGCCAGCAGCTTGGCTCTCTTCCCCAGCGGAGATACGCAGTATTTT.

The chain links TRBV6-5 to TRBJ1-1; TRBD1 might be the D (5 bases). Germline V gene lookup returns CDR1 MNHEY and CDR2 SVGAGI. This CDR3 has 13 amino acids. Trimming shortened V by 7 bases and J by 2 bases, and 11 bases separated the two germline ends. CDR3 in amino acids: CASTEGANTEAFF. In DNA form, the CDR3 reads TGTGCCAGCACTGAAGGGGCCAACACTGAAGCTTTCTTT.